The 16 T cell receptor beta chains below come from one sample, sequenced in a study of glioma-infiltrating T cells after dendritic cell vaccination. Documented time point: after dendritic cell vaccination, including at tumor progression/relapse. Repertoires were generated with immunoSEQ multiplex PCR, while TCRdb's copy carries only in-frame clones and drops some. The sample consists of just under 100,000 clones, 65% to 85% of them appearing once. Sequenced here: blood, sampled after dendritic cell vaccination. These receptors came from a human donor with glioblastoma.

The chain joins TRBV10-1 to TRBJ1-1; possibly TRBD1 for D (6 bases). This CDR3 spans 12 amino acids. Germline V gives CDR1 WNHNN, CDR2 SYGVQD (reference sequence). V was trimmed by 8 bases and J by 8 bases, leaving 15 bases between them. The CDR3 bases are TGCGCCAGCTCCGCCGTTACAGGGGAAGCTTTCTTT. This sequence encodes CASSAVTGEAFF.

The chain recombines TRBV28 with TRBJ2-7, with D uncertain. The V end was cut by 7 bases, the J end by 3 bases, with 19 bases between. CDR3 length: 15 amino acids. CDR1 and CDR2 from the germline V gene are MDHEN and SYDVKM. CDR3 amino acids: CASIPPAGQSYEQYF. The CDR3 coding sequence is TGTGCCAGCATTCCCCCGGCTGGGCAGAGCTACGAGCAGTACTTC. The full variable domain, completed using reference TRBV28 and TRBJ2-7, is DVKVTQSSRYLVKRTGEKVFLECVQDMDHENMFWYRQDPGLGLRLIYFSYDVKMKEKGDIPEGYSVSREKKERFSLILESASTNQTSMYLCASIPPAGQSYEQYFGPGTRLTVT.

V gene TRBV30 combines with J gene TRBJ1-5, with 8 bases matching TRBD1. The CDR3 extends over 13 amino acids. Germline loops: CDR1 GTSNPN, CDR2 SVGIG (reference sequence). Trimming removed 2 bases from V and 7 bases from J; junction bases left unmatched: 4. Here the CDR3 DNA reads TGTGCCTGGAGTCAGGGGGCCGGGCAGCCCCAGCATTTT. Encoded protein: CAWSQGAGQPQHF. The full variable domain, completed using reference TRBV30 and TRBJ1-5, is SQTIHQWPATLVQPVGSPLSLECTVEGTSNPNLYWYRQAAGRGLQLLFYSVGIGQISSEVPQNLSASRPQDRQFILSSKKLLLSDSGFYLCAWSQGAGQPQHFGDGTRLSIL.

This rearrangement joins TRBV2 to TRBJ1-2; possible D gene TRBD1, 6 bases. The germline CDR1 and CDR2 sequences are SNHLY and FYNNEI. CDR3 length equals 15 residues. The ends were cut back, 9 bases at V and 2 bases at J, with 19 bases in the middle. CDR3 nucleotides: TGTGCCAGTAACAGGGATTCCCCTACAAACTATGGCTACACCTTC. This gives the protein CASNRDSPTNYGYTF.

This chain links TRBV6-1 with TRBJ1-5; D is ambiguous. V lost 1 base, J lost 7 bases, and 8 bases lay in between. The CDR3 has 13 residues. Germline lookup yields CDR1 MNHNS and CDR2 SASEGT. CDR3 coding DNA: TGTGCCAGCAGTGAAGTGCAGTTACAGCCCCAGCATTTT. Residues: CASSEVQLQPQHF.

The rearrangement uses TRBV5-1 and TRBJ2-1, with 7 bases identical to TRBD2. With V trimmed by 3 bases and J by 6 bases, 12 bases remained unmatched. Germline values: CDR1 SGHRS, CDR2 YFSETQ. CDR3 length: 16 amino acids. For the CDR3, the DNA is TGCGCCAGCAGCTCCGGAACTAGCGTGGTCGTCAATGAGCAGTTCTTC. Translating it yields CASSSGTSVVVNEQFF.

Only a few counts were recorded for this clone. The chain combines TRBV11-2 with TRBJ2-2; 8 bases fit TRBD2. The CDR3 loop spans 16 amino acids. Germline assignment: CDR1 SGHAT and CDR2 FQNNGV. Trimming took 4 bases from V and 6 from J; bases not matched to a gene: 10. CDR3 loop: CASSSVSGGPAGELFF. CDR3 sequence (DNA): TGTGCCAGCAGCTCGGTCTCGGGGGGGCCTGCCGGGGAGCTGTTTTTT.

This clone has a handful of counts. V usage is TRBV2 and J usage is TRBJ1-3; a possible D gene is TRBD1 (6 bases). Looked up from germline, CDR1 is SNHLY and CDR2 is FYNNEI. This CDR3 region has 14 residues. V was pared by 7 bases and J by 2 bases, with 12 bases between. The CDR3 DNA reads TGTGCCAGCAACCCAGGGGCGACTGGAAACACCATATATTTT. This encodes CASNPGATGNTIYF.

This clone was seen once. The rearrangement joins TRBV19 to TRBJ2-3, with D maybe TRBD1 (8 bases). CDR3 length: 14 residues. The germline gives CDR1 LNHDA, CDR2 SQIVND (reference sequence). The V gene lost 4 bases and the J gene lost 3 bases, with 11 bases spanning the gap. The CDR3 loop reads CASSTQGGTDTQYF. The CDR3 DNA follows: TGTGCCAGTAGTACACAGGGGGGGACAGATACGCAGTATTTT.

The CDR3 coding sequence is TGTGCCAGCAGCCGTAGCGGGCCACCCTACAATGAGCAGTTCTTC. It translates to CASSRSGPPYNEQFF. The chain joins TRBV5-4 to TRBJ2-1, with 7 bases matching TRBD2. CDR3 length: 15 residues. J gave up 2 bases and V 4 bases, and 6 bases lay outside the gene matches. Looked up from germline, CDR1 is SGHNT and CDR2 is YYREEE (reference sequence).

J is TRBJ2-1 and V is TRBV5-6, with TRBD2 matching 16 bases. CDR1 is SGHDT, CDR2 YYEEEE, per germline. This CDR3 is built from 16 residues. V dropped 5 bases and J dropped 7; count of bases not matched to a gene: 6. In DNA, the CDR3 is TGTGCCAGCAGAACGGGACTAGCGGGGGGGCTGAATGAGCAGTTCTTC. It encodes CASRTGLAGGLNEQFF.

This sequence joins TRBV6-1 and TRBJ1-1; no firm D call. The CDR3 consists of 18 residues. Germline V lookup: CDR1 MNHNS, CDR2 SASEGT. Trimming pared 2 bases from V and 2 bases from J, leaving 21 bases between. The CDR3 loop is CASSEFPQRRGSNTEAFF. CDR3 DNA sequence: TGTGCCAGCAGTGAATTTCCGCAGAGGAGAGGGTCTAACACTGAAGCTTTCTTT.

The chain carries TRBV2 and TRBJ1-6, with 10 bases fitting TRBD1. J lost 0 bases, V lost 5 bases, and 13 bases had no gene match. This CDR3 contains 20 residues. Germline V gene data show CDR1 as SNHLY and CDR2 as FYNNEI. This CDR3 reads CASSFSDRGAPSSYNSPLHF. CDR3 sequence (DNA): TGTGCCAGCAGTTTTTCGGACAGGGGGGCCCCGAGCTCCTATAATTCACCCCTCCACTTT.

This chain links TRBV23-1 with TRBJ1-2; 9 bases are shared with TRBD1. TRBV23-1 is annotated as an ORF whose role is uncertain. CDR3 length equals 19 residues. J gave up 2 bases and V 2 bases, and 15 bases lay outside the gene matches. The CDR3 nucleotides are TGCGCCAGCAGTCAAATCCAACAGGGGGCGCTTAGAGGAAACTATGGCTACACCTTC. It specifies CASSQIQQGALRGNYGYTF.

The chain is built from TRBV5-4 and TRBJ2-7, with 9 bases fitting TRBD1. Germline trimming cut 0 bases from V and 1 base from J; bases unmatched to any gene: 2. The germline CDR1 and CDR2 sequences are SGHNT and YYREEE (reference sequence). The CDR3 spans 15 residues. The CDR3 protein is CASSLGTGASYEQYF. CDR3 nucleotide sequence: TGTGCCAGCAGCTTGGGGACAGGGGCGTCCTACGAGCAGTACTTC.

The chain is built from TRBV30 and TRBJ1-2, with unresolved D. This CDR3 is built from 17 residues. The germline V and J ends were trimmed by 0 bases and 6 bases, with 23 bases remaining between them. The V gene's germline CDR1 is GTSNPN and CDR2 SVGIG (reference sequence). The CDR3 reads CAWSVGVKSSLGNGYTF. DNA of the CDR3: TGTGCCTGGAGTGTCGGAGTTAAGTCGTCGCTCGGAAATGGCTACACCTTC.